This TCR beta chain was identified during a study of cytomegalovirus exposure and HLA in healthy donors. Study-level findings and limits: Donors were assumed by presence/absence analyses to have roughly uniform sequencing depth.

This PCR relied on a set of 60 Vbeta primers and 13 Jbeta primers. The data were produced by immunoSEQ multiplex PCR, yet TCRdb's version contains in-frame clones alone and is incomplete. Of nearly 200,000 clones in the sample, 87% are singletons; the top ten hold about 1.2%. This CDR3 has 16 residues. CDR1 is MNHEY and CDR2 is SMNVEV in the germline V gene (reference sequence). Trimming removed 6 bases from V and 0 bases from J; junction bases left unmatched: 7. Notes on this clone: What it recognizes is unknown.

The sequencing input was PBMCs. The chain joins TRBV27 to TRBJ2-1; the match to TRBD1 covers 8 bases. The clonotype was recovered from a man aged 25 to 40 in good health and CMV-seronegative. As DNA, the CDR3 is TGTGCCAGCAGACACCGACAGGGGCGCTCCTACAATGAGCAGTTCTTC. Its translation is CASRHRQGRSYNEQFF.